The entry below describes one TCR beta chain. The antigen this receptor binds is unknown. It has no much larger one-base neighbor in the sample; base qualities were not kept. TCRbeta CDR3 regions were amplified from genomic DNA using the immunoSEQ Assay, a bias-controlled multiplex PCR. Per the authors' processing: Within the assay, amplification of reference gene primers was used to estimate how many nucleated cells each sample contained. To quantify the absolute abundance of each unique TCRbeta CDR3 rearrangement, sequence reads were collapsed and filtered. Productive Simpson clonality was computed per sample as the square root of Simpson's diversity index over productive rearrangements. TCRdb took over this immuneACCESS table, retaining in-frame rearrangements with V and J assigned. Such tables are incomplete; in checked studies, under half of the missing clones stem from an unresolved V gene, and the remainder is unexplained. The V and J calls and the clone size are those of that table, but D and trimming were determined from the DNA. Here the sample has roughly 250,000 clones; around 90% occur a single time. The top ten clones comprise roughly 2.1% of the sample.

The CDR3 starts with the cysteine, ends with the phenylalanine, and has 14 residues. Only the CDR3 portion is preserved as DNA: 42 bases, with reading frame beginning at the first base. Compared with germline, V lacks 2 bases and J lacks 8 bases; bases without a gene match: 9. Reading the germline V gene (reference sequence) gives CDR1 SGHNT and CDR2 YYREEE. The sample comes from a study of blood T cell repertoires in COVID-19 (TCRdb year 2020). Describing the broader study: The collaborator samples originated in the United States, Italy and Spain and spanned the acute and convalescent phases of COVID-19. The repertoires were made available in a free public database intended to serve as a resource for research on the immune response to SARS-CoV-2. The prospective study material was composed of cDNA or gDNA derived from T cells, B-cell-depleted T cells, or PBMCs. Sample metadata almost always included a de-identified subject ID, COVID-19 status, age in years and sex. Where available, HLA class I and class II types were obtained from metadata supplied by the sample provider rather than from assay-based typing. Deeply sampled blood TCRbeta repertoires from subjects exposed to, actively infected with, or recovered from COVID-19 were included in the dataset. Samples were obtained from the ongoing ImmuneRACE study (first 160 participants) and from over 1,000 subjects provided by 6 global collaborators. Study-wide findings and limitations: The quantity of clinical and demographic metadata differed by source and by participant and was supplied without curation.

In the prospective study, participants were roughly 18 to 100 years old, resided in 24 geographic areas of the United States, and were enrolled through a virtual design. Cohort assignment in the prospective study relied on participant-reported clinical history from a screening survey and a study questionnaire. In the prospective study, mobile phlebotomists collected whole blood, serum and a nasopharyngeal or oropharyngeal swab from each participant. Participants in the prospective study had the option to provide additional blood draws and questionnaires over a 2-month period. Prospective study blood samples were shipped either frozen or at room temperature before DNA extraction.

The sequenced sample consisted of PBMCs or T cells enriched from blood (not recorded which). Recombination connected TRBV5-4 to TRBJ1-2, and 7 bases in between align with TRBD1. The origin of this receptor is a woman aged 40 to 50 with acute COVID-19. The bases are TGTGCCAGCAGCTTTGAGACAGGGTTGGAGGGCTACACCTTC. It codes for CASSFETGLEGYTF.